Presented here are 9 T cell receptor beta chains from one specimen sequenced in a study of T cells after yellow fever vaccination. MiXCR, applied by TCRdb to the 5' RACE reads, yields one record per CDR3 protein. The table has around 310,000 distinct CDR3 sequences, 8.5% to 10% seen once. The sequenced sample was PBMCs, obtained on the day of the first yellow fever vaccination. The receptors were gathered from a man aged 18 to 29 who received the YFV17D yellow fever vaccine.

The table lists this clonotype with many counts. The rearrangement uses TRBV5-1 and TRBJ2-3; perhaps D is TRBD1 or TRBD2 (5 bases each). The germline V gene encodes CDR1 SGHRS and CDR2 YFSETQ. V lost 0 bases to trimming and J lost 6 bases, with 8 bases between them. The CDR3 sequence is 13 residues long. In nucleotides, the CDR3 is TGCGCCAGCAGCTTGGTAGGGGAGGATACGCAGTATTTT. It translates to CASSLVGEDTQYF.

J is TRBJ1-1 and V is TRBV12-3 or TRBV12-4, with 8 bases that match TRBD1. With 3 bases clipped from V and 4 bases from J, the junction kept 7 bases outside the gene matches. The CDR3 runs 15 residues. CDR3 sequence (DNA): TGTGCCAGCAGTTTCCACAGGGGGTCGGGCACTGAAGCTTTCTTT. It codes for CASSFHRGSGTEAFF.

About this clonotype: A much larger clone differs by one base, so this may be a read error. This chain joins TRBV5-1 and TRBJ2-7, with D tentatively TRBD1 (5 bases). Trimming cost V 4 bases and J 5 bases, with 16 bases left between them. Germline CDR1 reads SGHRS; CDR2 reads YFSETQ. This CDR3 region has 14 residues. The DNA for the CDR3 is TGCGCCAGCAGCGCAGTGACAGTTCGAGACGAGCAGTACTTC. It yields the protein CASSAVTVRDEQYF. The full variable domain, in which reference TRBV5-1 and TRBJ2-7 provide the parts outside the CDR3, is KAGVTQTPRYLIKTRGQQVTLSCSPISGHRSVSWYQQTPGQGLQFLFEYFSETQRNKGNFPGRFSGRQFSNSRSEMNVSTLELGDSALYLCASSAVTVRDEQYFGPGTRLTVT.

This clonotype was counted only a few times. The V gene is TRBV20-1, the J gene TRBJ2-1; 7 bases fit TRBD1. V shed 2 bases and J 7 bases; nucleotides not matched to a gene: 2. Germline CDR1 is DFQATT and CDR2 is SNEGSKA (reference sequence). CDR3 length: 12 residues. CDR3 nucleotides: TGCAGTGCTAGACCGGACAGGAATGAGCAGTTCTTC. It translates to CSARPDRNEQFF.

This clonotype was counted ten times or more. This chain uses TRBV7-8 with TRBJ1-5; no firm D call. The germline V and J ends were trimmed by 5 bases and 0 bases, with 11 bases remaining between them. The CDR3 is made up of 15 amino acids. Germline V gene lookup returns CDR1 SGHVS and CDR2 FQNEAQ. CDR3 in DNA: TGTGCCAGCAGCCCGAAGCCGGATAGCAATCAGCCCCAGCATTTT. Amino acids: CASSPKPDSNQPQHF.

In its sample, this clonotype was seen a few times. CDR3 residues: CASSTRVGNQPQHF. The CDR3 DNA is TGTGCCAGCAGTACCAGGGTTGGCAATCAGCCCCAGCATTTT. The gene calls are TRBV2 and TRBJ1-5, with a weak D call TRBD1 (5 bases). Germline V gene data show CDR1 as SNHLY and CDR2 as FYNNEI. The CDR3 consists of 14 residues. V lost 5 bases to trimming and J lost 2 bases, with 10 bases between them.

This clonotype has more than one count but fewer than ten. Here the CDR3 reads CASSPLGQYEQYF. The CDR3 nucleotides read TGTGCCAGCAGTCCGTTGGGACAATACGAGCAGTACTTC. The chain combines TRBV27 with TRBJ2-7; tentatively, D is TRBD1 (6 bases). This CDR3 has 13 amino acids. V was trimmed by 5 bases and J by 4 bases, leaving 12 bases between them. CDR1 is MNHEY, CDR2 SMNVEV, per germline (reference sequence).

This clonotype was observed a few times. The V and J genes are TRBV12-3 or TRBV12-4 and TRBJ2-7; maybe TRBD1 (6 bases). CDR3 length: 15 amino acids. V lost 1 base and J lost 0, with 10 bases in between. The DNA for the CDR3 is TGTGCCAGCAGTTTAGTACAGGGTCACTCCTACGAGCAGTACTTC. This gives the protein CASSLVQGHSYEQYF.

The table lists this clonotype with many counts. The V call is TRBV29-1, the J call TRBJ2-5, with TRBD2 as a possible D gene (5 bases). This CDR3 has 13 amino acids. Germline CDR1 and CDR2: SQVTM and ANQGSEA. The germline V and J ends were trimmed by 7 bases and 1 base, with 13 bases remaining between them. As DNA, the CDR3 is TGCAGCGGTAGAGCTAGCCCCCAAGAGACCCAGTACTTC. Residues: CSGRASPQETQYF.